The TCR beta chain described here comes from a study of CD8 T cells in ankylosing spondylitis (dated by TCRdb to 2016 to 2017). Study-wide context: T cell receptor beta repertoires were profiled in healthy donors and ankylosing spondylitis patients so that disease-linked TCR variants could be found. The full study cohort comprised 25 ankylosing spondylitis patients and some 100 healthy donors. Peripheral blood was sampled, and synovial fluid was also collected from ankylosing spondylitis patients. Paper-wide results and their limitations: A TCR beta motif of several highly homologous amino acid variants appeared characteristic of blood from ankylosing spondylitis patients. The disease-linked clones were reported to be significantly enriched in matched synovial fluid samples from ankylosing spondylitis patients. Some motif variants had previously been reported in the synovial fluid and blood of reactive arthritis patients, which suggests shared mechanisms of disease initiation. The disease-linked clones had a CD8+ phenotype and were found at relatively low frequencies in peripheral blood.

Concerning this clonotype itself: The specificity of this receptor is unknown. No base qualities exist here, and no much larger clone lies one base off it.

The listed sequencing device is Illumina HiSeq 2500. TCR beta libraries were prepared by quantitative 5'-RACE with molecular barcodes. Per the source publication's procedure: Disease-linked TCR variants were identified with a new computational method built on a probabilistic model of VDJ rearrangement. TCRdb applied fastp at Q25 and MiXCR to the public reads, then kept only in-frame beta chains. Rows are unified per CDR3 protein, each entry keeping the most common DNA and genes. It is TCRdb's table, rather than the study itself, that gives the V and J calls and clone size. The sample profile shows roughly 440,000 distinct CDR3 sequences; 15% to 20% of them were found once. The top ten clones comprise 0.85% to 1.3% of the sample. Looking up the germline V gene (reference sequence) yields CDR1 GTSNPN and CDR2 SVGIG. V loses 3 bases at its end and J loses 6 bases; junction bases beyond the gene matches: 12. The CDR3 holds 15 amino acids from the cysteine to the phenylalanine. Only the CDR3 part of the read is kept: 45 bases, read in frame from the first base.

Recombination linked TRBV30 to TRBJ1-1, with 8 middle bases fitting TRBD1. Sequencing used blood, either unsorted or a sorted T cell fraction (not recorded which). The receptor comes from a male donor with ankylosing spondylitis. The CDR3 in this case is CAWRDRAGGNAEAFF. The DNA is TGTGCCTGGAGGGACAGGGCTGGTGGAAACGCTGAAGCTTTCTTT. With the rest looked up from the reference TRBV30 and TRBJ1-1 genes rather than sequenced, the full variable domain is SQTIHQWPATLVQPVGSPLSLECTVEGTSNPNLYWYRQAAGRGLQLLFYSVGIGQISSEVPQNLSASRPQDRQFILSSKKLLLSDSGFYLCAWRDRAGGNAEAFFGQGTRLTVV.